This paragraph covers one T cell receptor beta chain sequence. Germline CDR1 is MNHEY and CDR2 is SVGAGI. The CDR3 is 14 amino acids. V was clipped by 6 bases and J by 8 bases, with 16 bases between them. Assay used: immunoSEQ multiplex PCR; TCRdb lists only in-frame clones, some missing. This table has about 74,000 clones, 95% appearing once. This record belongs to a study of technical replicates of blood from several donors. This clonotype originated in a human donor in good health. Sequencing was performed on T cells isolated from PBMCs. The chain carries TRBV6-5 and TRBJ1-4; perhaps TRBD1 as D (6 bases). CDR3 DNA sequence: TGTGCCAGCAGGCCGTTGGGGGCAGAAGAAAAACTGTTTTTT. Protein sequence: CASRPLGAEEKLFF.